The rows below give T cell receptor beta chains drawn from one sample of a study of blood T cell repertoires in COVID-19. Sequencing used immunoSEQ multiplex PCR; TCRdb keeps in-frame clones, though not all of them. The repertoire holds hundreds of thousands of clones, with roughly 88% as singletons. The sequencing sample was made of PBMCs or T cells enriched from blood (not recorded which). Receptors originate from a woman between 45 and 65 years old who had recovered from COVID-19. Each CDR3 is given with its conserved first and last residue. A D gene is named only where the DNA matches it firmly. The size of a clone is reported for some rows only, either as once, few or many, or as a class for expanded clones.

d_gene	abundance	v_gene	j_gene	CDR3nt	CDR3aa
TRBD1	NA	TRBV6-5	TRBJ2-1	TGTGCCAGCAGATTCTCGGGACAGGGTTGGAATGAGCAGTTCTTC	CASRFSGQGWNEQFF
TRBD2	NA	TRBV6-2/TRBV6-3	TRBJ2-5	TGTGCCAGCAGTGAGGGACTAGCGAACCAAGAGACCCAGTACTTC	CASSEGLANQETQYF
TRBD2	NA	TRBV15	TRBJ2-4	TGTGCCACCAGCGGAGGACTAGCGGCATCCAAAAACATTCAGTACTTC	CATSGGLAASKNIQYF
TRBD2	NA	TRBV28	TRBJ2-1	TGTGCCAGCACTCCCTCGGGACTAGCGGGAGTAGGGTCCTACAATGAGCAGTTCTTC	CASTPSGLAGVGSYNEQFF
TRBD1	NA	TRBV2	TRBJ1-1	TGTGCCAGCAGTGGGGTCTACAGGGGGCCTCACGAAGCCCTCTTT	CASSGVYRGPHEALF
TRBD1	NA	TRBV7-6	TRBJ2-3	TGTGCCAGCAGCCGGACAGGGGGTAACACAGATACGCAGTATTTT	CASSRTGGNTDTQYF
NA	NA	TRBV7-9	TRBJ2-7	TGTGCCAGCTTACTTACCGGGACTGCTACCTACGAGCAGTACTTC	CASLLTGTATYEQYF
NA	NA	TRBV7-8	TRBJ2-2	TGTGCCAGCAGCCCGAGTGTCGGGGAGCTGTTTTTT	CASSPSVGELFF
NA	NA	TRBV7-8	TRBJ1-3	TGTGCCAGCAGCTTTTTCGGAGTCTCTGGAAACACCATATATTTT	CASSFFGVSGNTIYF
NA	NA	TRBV19	TRBJ1-1	TGTGCCAGTAGTATTATTGCGGGGAACACTGAAGCTTTCTTT	CASSIIAGNTEAFF
NA	NA	TRBV18	TRBJ2-5	TGTGCCAGCTCACCATCTCAGCAAGAGACCCAGTACTTC	CASSPSQQETQYF
NA	NA	TRBV9	TRBJ2-7	TGTGCCAGCAGCCCTCAGACAGGAACCCTTTACGAGCAGTACTTC	CASSPQTGTLYEQYF
NA	few	TRBV30	TRBJ1-6	TGTGCCTGGGAGGACAGAAGACAGATCTATAATTCACCCCTCCACTTT	CAWEDRRQIYNSPLHF
NA	NA	TRBV12-3/TRBV12-4	TRBJ2-7	TGTGCCAGCAGTTTCGGGCAGGGTAGTGAGCAGTACTTC	CASSFGQGSEQYF
TRBD1	NA	TRBV3-1/TRBV3-2	TRBJ1-4	TGTGCCAGCAGCCTCCACCGGGACAGGGTTGAAAAACTGTTTTTT	CASSLHRDRVEKLFF
NA	NA	TRBV27	TRBJ1-5	TGTGCCAGCAGTTCCCAGTCCAATCAGCCCCAGCATTTT	CASSSQSNQPQHF
NA	once	TRBV30	TRBJ1-2	TGTGCCTGGAGTCTAGGAATTAACTATGGCTACACCTTC	CAWSLGINYGYTF
NA	NA	TRBV2	TRBJ1-5	TGTGCCAGCAGTAACAGGGCAAATCAGCCCCAGCATTTT	CASSNRANQPQHF
NA	NA	TRBV19	TRBJ1-2	TGTGCCAGTAGTATTCAGGCCACTAGGGCTTATGGCTACACCTTC	CASSIQATRAYGYTF
NA	NA	TRBV2	TRBJ2-7	TGTGCCAGCAGTGTCGGTCCCTACGAGCAGTACTTC	CASSVGPYEQYF